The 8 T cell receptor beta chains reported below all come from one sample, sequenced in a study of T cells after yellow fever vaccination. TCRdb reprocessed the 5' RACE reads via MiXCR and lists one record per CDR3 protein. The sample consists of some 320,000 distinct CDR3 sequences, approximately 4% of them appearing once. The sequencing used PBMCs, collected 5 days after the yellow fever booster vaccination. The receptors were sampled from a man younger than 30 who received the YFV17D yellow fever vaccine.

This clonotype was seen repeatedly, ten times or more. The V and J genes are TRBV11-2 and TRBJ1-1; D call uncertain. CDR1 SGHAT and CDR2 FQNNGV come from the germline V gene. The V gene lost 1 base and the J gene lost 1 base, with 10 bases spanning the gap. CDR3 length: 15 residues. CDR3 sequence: CASSLAPAPNTEAFF. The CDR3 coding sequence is TGTGCCAGCAGCTTAGCTCCGGCGCCGAACACTGAAGCTTTCTTT. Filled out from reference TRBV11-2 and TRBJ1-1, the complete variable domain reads EAGVAQSPRYKIIEKRQSVAFWCNPISGHATLYWYQQILGQGPKLLIQFQNNGVVDDSQLPKDRFSAERLKGVDSTLKIQPAKLEDSAVYLCASSLAPAPNTEAFFGQGTRLTVV.

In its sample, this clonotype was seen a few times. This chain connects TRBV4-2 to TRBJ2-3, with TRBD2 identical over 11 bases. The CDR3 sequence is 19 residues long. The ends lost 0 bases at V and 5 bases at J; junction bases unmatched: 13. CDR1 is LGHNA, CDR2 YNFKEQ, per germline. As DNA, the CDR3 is TGTGCCAGCAGCCAAGATCGGGGCTTAGCGGGGGGGTTGGTAGATACGCAGTATTTT. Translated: CASSQDRGLAGGLVDTQYF.

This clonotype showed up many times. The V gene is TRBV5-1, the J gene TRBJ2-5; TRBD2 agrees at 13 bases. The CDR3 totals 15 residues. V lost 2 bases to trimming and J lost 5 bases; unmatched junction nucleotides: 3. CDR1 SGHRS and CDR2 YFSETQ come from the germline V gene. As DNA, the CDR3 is TGCGCCAGCAGCTTAGGACTAGCGGGGGTTGAGACCCAGTACTTC. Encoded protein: CASSLGLAGVETQYF.

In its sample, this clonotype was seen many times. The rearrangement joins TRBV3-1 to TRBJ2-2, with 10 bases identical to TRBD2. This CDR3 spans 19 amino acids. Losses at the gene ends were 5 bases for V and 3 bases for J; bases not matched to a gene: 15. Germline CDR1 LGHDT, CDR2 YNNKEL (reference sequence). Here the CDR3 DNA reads TGTGCCAGCAGCGCTCTAGCGGGGGCGTTCTTTCGGGACACCGGGGAGCTGTTTTTT. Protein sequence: CASSALAGAFFRDTGELFF. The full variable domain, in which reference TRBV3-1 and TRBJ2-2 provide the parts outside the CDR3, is DTAVSQTPKYLVTQMGNDKSIKCEQNLGHDTMYWYKQDSKKFLKIMFSYNNKELIINETVPNRFSPKSPDKAHLNLHINSLELGDSAVYFCASSALAGAFFRDTGELFFGEGSRLTVL.

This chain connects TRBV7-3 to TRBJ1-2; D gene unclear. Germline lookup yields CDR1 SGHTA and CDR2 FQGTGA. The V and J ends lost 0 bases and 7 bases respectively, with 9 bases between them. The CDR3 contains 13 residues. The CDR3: CASSLTSDSGYTF. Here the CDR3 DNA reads TGTGCCAGCAGCTTAACATCCGATTCTGGCTACACCTTC.

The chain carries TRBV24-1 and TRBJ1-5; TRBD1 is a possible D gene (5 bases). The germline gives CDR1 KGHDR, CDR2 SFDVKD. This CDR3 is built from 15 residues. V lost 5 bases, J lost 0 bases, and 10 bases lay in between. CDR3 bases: TGTGCCACCAGTGCGGGGGGGTATAGCAATCAGCCCCAGCATTTT. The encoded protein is CATSAGGYSNQPQHF.

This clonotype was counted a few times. CDR3 DNA sequence: TGTGCCAGCAGCGTAAGGGATCGGTTGTTGCTTGGCTACACCTTC. It is translated as CASSVRDRLLLGYTF. V and J are TRBV6-2 or TRBV6-3 and TRBJ1-2, with D unclear. V lost 6 bases to trimming and J lost 7 bases, with 21 bases between them. Germline V gives CDR1 MNHEY, CDR2 SVGEGT. The CDR3 sequence is 15 residues long.

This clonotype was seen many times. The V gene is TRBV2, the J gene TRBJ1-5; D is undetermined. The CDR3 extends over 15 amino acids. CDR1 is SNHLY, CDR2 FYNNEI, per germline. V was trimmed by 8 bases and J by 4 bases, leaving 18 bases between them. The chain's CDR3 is CASRRERFGNQPQHF. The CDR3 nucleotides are TGTGCCAGCCGCCGGGAGAGGTTTGGGAATCAGCCCCAGCATTTT.